One and the same sample provided the 19 T cell receptor beta chains below, sequenced in a study of early T cells in non-severe SARS-CoV-2 infection. TCRdb re-derived calls from the 5' RACE reads in MiXCR, one entry per CDR3 protein. Of tens of thousands of distinct CDR3 sequences listed, 14% are singletons. The sequenced material came from whole blood. These receptors all stem from an adult who was a healthcare worker with PCR-confirmed SARS-CoV-2 infection or an uninfected control (not recorded which).

A few counts support this clonotype. The V gene is TRBV12-3 or TRBV12-4, the J gene TRBJ1-1; 8 bases map to TRBD1. J was trimmed by 4 bases and V by 7 bases; bases with no gene match: 5. CDR3 length equals 13 residues. The CDR3 sequence is CASTGTGLTEAFF. CDR3 DNA sequence: TGTGCCAGCACCGGGACAGGCCTCACTGAAGCTTTCTTT.

V is TRBV5-6 and J is TRBJ2-1; tentative D call: TRBD2 (6 bases). The V end was cut by 3 bases, the J end by 6 bases, with 13 bases between. The germline V gene encodes CDR1 SGHDT and CDR2 YYEEEE. The CDR3 has 14 amino acids. The CDR3 protein is CASSSGLGPNEQFF. The CDR3 DNA sequence: TGTGCCAGCAGCTCGGGACTCGGGCCCAATGAGCAGTTCTTC.

A few counts support this clonotype. The chain carries TRBV6-5 and TRBJ2-5; D remains unclear. V gave up 5 bases and J gave up 4 bases, with 17 bases separating them. Per the germline V gene, CDR1 is MNHEY and CDR2 is SVGAGI. The CDR3 extends over 15 amino acids. CDR3 coding DNA: TGTGCCAGCAGTACTCGTGGGGTTTCGGGAGAGACCCAGTACTTC. This gives the protein CASSTRGVSGETQYF.

A single count supports this clonotype. The chain recombines TRBV7-3 with TRBJ1-1, with TRBD1 matching over 7 bases. The germline gives CDR1 SGHTA, CDR2 FQGTGA. This CDR3 has 15 amino acids. Trimming cost V 5 bases and J 3 bases; bases outside gene matches: 9. The chain's CDR3 is CASSGETGRDTEAFF. In DNA form, the CDR3 reads TGTGCCAGCAGCGGAGAGACAGGGAGAGACACTGAAGCTTTCTTT. Full variable domain (rest looked up from reference TRBV7-3 and TRBJ1-1): GAGVSQTPSNKVTEKGKYVELRCDPISGHTALYWYRQSLGQGPEFLIYFQGTGAADDSGLPNDRFFAVRPEGSVSTLKIQRTERGDSAVYLCASSGETGRDTEAFFGQGTRLTVV.

This clonotype came up a few times. Here the CDR3 reads CASSPQDEAFF. As DNA, the CDR3 is TGTGCCAGCAGTCCCCAGGATGAAGCTTTCTTT. The chain couples TRBV28 to TRBJ1-1; D unresolved. CDR1 and CDR2 (germline): MDHEN, SYDVKM. Between the trimmed V and J ends, which lost 5 bases and 7 bases, there was a span of 8 bases. The CDR3 is made up of 11 amino acids.

The chain combines TRBV5-1 with TRBJ1-3; D call uncertain. The CDR3 is 13 residues long. Deletions cut 3 bases from V and 0 bases from J, with 4 bases between. CDR1 and CDR2 from the germline V gene are SGHRS and YFSETQ. CDR3 in amino acids: CASSSDSGNTIYF. Written as DNA, the CDR3 is TGCGCCAGCAGCTCTGACTCTGGAAACACCATATATTTT.

This clonotype turned up a few times. This chain connects TRBV12-3 or TRBV12-4 to TRBJ2-2, with D tentatively TRBD1 (6 bases). This CDR3 region has 14 residues. V was shortened by 5 bases and J by 4 bases, with 11 bases between the two germline ends. CDR3 DNA: TGTGCCAGCAGTCGACGACAGGCCACCGGGGAGCTGTTTTTT. Translating gives CASSRRQATGELFF.

V and J are TRBV7-8 and TRBJ1-3; no clear D. This CDR3 region has 15 residues. From germline, CDR1 is SGHVS and CDR2 FQNEAQ. Deletions cut 4 bases from V and 2 bases from J, with 12 bases between. DNA of the CDR3: TGTGCCAGCAGCTCCGCAGGTCCTGCTGGAAACACCATATATTTT. Translating it yields CASSSAGPAGNTIYF.

This clonotype turned up a few times. V usage is TRBV21-1 and J usage is TRBJ1-6; the table's D gene call, TRBD1, was not cross checked with the DNA. TRBV21-1 represents a pseudogene. The CDR3 covers 15 residues. The CDR3 here is CASMDGGDYNSPLHF. The CDR3 DNA is TGTGCCAGCATGGACGGGGGAGACTATAATTCACCCCTCCACTTT.

The table lists this clonotype with many counts. This chain links TRBV23-1 with TRBJ2-5; D not certain. TRBV23-1 is assigned to the ORF class and has an uncertain function. The CDR3 extends over 16 amino acids. Trimming left V 0 bases short and J 1 base short, with 12 bases between. This chain's CDR3 is CASSQSGSRPQETQYF. The DNA of the CDR3 is TGCGCCAGCAGTCAATCCGGTAGCCGCCCCCAAGAGACCCAGTACTTC.

CDR3 in DNA: TGTGCCAGCAGAAGAGAGACCCAGTACTTC. This gives the protein CASRRETQYF. V and J are TRBV28 and TRBJ2-5; D unresolved. The CDR3 is made up of 10 amino acids. V was trimmed by 6 bases and J by 4 bases, leaving 3 bases between them. The germline V gene encodes CDR1 MDHEN and CDR2 SYDVKM.

This clonotype was observed a handful of times. V usage is TRBV7-8 and J usage is TRBJ1-3; 8 positions match TRBD1. The CDR3 is 15 amino acids. Germline lookup yields CDR1 SGHVS and CDR2 FQNEAQ. With 5 bases clipped from V and 8 bases from J, the junction kept 11 bases outside the gene matches. For the CDR3, the DNA is TGTGCCAGCAGCCCCCCGACAGGGGAGGGGGACACCATATATTTT. This codes for CASSPPTGEGDTIYF.

The CDR3 sequence: CASSVTPLNEKLFF. Here the CDR3 DNA reads TGTGCCAGCAGTGTGACCCCCCTTAATGAAAAACTGTTTTTT. V usage is TRBV28 and J usage is TRBJ1-4; D remains ambiguous. Germline CDR1 reads MDHEN; CDR2 reads SYDVKM. This CDR3 comprises 14 residues. The V and J ends lost 5 bases and 4 bases respectively, with 11 bases between them.

This clonotype was picked up many times. The V and J genes are TRBV2 and TRBJ1-1; D is perhaps TRBD1 (6 bases). V shed 2 bases and J shed 14 bases, with 12 bases lying between them. CDR3 size: 11 residues. Germline assignment: CDR1 SNHLY and CDR2 FYNNEI. The CDR3 reads CASSERGHGFF. The CDR3 nucleotides are TGTGCCAGCAGTGAAAGGGGACATGGCTTCTTT. Filled out from reference TRBV2 and TRBJ1-1, the complete variable domain reads EPEVTQTPSHQVTQMGQEVILRCVPISNHLYFYWYRQILGQKVEFLVSFYNNEISEKSEIFDDQFSVERPDGSNFTLKIRSTKLEDSAMYFCASSERGHGFFGQGTRLTVV.

The rearrangement uses TRBV3-1 and TRBJ1-5, with TRBD1 identical over 7 bases. Germline-derived CDR1 and CDR2 are LGHDT and YNNKEL (reference sequence). The trim removed 3 bases at V and 5 bases at J, leaving 13 bases unmatched. The length of the CDR3 is 17 residues. CDR3 sequence (DNA): TGTGCCAGCAGCCACTTTGGTCCGGGACAGCTAGATCAGCCCCAGCATTTT. This gives the protein CASSHFGPGQLDQPQHF.

This clonotype has just a few counts. The rearrangement uses TRBV15 and TRBJ2-1, with D tentatively TRBD1 or TRBD2 (5 bases each). V lost 0 bases and J 7 bases, leaving 7 bases between the germline ends. Germline CDR1 LNHNV, CDR2 YYDKDF (reference sequence). This CDR3 is built from 13 residues. CDR3 sequence: CATSRDWGNEQFF. DNA for the CDR3: TGTGCCACCAGCAGAGATTGGGGGAATGAGCAGTTCTTC.

This clonotype was picked up a small number of times. The CDR3 region is CSVGTGASAFF. CDR3 nucleotides: TGCAGCGTGGGGACAGGGGCGAGCGCTTTCTTT. The chain employs TRBV29-1 and TRBJ1-1, with 10 bases aligning to TRBD1. The germline V gene encodes CDR1 SQVTM and CDR2 ANQGSEA. With 6 bases clipped from V and 11 bases from J, the junction kept 6 bases outside the gene matches. The CDR3 spans 11 residues.

The V and J genes are TRBV24-1 and TRBJ1-2; D may be TRBD1 (5 bases). CDR1 and CDR2 (germline): KGHDR, SFDVKD. The V gene lost 2 bases and the J gene lost 1 base, with 16 bases spanning the gap. The CDR3 has 17 residues. DNA of the CDR3: TGTGCCACCAGTGATTGGGGGTCAGTAGGGAATAACTATGGCTACACCTTC. This encodes CATSDWGSVGNNYGYTF.

The V call is TRBV3-1, the J call TRBJ2-7, with TRBD1 matching over 8 bases. The CDR3 extends over 14 amino acids. Per germline, CDR1 LGHDT and CDR2 YNNKEL (reference sequence). J gave up 4 bases and V 3 bases, and 5 bases lay outside the gene matches. The chain's CDR3 is CASSHPDRAYEQYF. In DNA form, the CDR3 reads TGTGCCAGCAGCCACCCGGACAGGGCTTACGAGCAGTACTTC.